These 2 T cell receptor beta chains originate from one sample sequenced in a study of blood T cell repertoires in COVID-19 (dated by TCRdb to the early 2020s). The library was built by means of the immunoSEQ multiplex PCR assay. This is the immuneACCESS table as TCRdb keeps it, with only in-frame sequences that have V and J called. A part of the clones is gone; compared with another copy, unresolved V genes explain less than half, and the rest is unexplained. The table for this sample lists 60,000 to 65,000 clones; 90% of them were counted only once. More than 9% of the sample comes from the top ten. Sequenced material: peripheral blood. The receptors here all came from an elderly woman with active COVID-19.

This clone showed up just once. This chain uses TRBV11-3 with TRBJ2-7; possible D gene TRBD2, 5 bases. Germline V gives CDR1 SGHNT, CDR2 YENEEA. Trimming shortened V by 2 bases and J by 5 bases, and 13 bases separated the two germline ends. This CDR3 comprises 14 residues. CDR3 in amino acids: CASSLRSGGHEQYF. CDR3 nucleotide sequence: TGTGCCAGCAGCTTAAGGTCGGGCGGGCACGAGCAGTACTTC. The full variable domain, rest sourced from reference TRBV11-3 and TRBJ2-7, is EAGVVQSPRYKIIEKKQPVAFWCNPISGHNTLYWYLQNLGQGPELLIRYENEEAVDDSQLPKDRFSAERLKGVDSTLKIQPAELGDSAVYLCASSLRSGGHEQYFGPGTRLTVT.

The J gene is TRBJ1-4, the V gene TRBV3-1 (or the pseudogene TRBV3-2); TRBD1 matches at 8 bases. The length of the CDR3 is 14 residues. Germline trimming cut 4 bases from V and 6 bases from J; bases unmatched to any gene: 4. Germline V CDR1 and CDR2: LGHDT, YNNKEL (reference sequence). The CDR3 DNA sequence: TGTGCCAGCAGCCCTGGACAGGGCTATGAAAAACTGTTTTTT. Translated, it gives CASSPGQGYEKLFF.